A selection of T cell receptor beta chains follows, all from one sample in a study of blood T cell repertoires in COVID-19. Sequencing was performed with immunoSEQ multiplex PCR; in TCRdb, only in-frame clones are kept and a portion is missing. Among 400,000 to 450,000 clones listed, less than 95% were seen once. The sequencing sample was made of PBMCs or T cells enriched from blood (not recorded which). The receptor set was obtained from a man between 18 and 29 years old who had recovered from COVID-19. CDR3s include the opening cysteine and the closing phenylalanine or tryptophan. Rows give clone size only sometimes, using once, few, many, or a class for an expanded clone.

clone_size v_call cdr3_aa
NA TRBV7-3 CASSLTAGGSGNTIYF
NA TRBV30 CAWSVSPNTIYF
NA TRBV2 CASSERYGSVRSEQYF
NA TRBV6-5 CASRWGRDQPQHF
NA TRBV10-3 CAISESPSAYEQYF
NA TRBV29-1 CSVKRTDWEQYF
NA TRBV28 CASRIQGNGPDTQYF
NA TRBV3-1/TRBV3-2 CASSQDGAARPGELFF
once TRBV7-2 CASSSQSAGAQETQYF
NA TRBV7-9 CASSPQGNYGYTF
NA TRBV3-1/TRBV3-2 CASSPGGRGTDTQYF
NA TRBV5-1 CASSLVPGMDEKLFF
once TRBV21-1 CASSKALSEDMNTEAFF
once TRBV28 CASGDRTYSNQPQHF
once TRBV11-2 CASSPTVGNTEAFF
NA TRBV3-1/TRBV3-2 CASSPRTDGNTIYF
NA TRBV2 CASSGGRHSNQPQHF
NA TRBV10-3 CAEPRTAYISNQPQHF
NA TRBV30 CAWRNSGGGTQYF
NA TRBV5-5 CASSWGGRQPQHF
NA TRBV5-4 CASSPGGQGGLSGANVLTF
once TRBV29-1 CSVEDYIVIAGDETQYF
NA TRBV11-3 CASSLGRAGNTIYF
NA TRBV11-3 CASSLDRGRNTEAFF
NA TRBV18 CASSREANTEAFF
NA TRBV7-3 CASSLTAGGNNEQFF
once TRBV19 CASRNGGSMNTEAFF
NA TRBV7-3 CASSLRNRLAGIQETQYF
NA TRBV10-1 CASSGHLNEKLFF
NA TRBV27 CASSPGTATYEQYF
NA TRBV5-8 CASSRGGGQGDEQYF
NA TRBV2 CASSGRGLKGGYTF
NA TRBV10-3 CAIRRQGYGYTF
NA TRBV3-1/TRBV3-2 CASSQDGQGREQYF
NA TRBV27 CASSSRDPRTAYNSPLHF
NA TRBV28 CASSLTGGPQHF
NA TRBV14 CASTKRGRGQAFDFTEAFF
NA TRBV4-1 CASAYREGSGNTIYF
NA TRBV28 CASSGRGAGDQPQHF
NA TRBV24-1 CATSDSRQLQETQYF
NA TRBV27 CASSLSRGQRETQYF
NA TRBV24-1 CATSDQTVGYGYTF
NA TRBV15 CATSESPNVGEEAFF
NA TRBV13 CASSEDSSTDTQYF
NA TRBV9 CASMAGGDGGEQFF
NA TRBV18 CASSPMSVQGHTGELFF
once TRBV25-1 CASSVLAGGGGETQYF
NA TRBV5-1 CASSPDTLNNEQFF
NA TRBV19 CASSIRGEGTGELFF
NA TRBV6-1 CASSEMALGVGNYGYTF
NA TRBV3-1/TRBV3-2 CASSHFSGSYNEQFF